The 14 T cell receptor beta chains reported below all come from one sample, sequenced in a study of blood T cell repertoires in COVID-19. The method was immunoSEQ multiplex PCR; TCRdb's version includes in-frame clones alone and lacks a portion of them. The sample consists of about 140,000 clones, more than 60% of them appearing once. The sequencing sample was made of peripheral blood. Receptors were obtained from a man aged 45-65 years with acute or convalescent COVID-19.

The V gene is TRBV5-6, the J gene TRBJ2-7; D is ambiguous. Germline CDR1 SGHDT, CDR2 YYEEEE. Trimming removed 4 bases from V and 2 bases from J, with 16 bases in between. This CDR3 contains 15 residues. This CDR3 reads CASSSGYDRAYEQYF. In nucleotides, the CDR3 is TGTGCCAGCAGCAGTGGATATGACCGGGCCTACGAGCAGTACTTC.

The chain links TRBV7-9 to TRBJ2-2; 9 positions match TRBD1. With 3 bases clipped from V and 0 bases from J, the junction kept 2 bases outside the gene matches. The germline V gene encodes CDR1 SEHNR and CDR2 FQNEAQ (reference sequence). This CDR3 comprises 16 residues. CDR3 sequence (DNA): TGTGCCAGCAGCTTTACAGGGGGCACGAACACCGGGGAGCTGTTTTTT. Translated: CASSFTGGTNTGELFF.

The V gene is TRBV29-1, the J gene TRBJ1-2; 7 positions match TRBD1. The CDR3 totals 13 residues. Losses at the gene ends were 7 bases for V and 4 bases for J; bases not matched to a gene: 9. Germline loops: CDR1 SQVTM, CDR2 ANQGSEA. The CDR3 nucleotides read TGCAGCGCCCACAGGGGAGTTGGCTATGGCTACACCTTC. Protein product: CSAHRGVGYGYTF.

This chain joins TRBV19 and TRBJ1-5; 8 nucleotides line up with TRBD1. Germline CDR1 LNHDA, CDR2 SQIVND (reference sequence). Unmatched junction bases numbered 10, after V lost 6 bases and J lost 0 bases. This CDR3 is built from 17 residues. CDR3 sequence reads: CASSSPLTGDSNQPQHF. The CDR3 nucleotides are TGTGCCAGTAGCTCCCCTTTGACAGGGGATAGCAATCAGCCCCAGCATTTT.

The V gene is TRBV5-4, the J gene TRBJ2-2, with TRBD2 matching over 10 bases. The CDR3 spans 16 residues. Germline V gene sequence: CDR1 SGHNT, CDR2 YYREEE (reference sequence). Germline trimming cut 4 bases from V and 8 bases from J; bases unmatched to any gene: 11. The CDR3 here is CASSAASGGFIGELFF. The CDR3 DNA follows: TGTGCCAGCAGCGCCGCTAGCGGGGGCTTTATTGGGGAGCTGTTTTTT.

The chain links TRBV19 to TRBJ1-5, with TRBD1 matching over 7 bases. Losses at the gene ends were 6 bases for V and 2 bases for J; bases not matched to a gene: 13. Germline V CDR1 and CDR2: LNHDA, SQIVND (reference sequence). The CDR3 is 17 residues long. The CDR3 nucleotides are TGTGCCAGTAGCGGGTTCTCCGGACAGGTGGGCAATCAGCCCCAGCATTTT. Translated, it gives CASSGFSGQVGNQPQHF.

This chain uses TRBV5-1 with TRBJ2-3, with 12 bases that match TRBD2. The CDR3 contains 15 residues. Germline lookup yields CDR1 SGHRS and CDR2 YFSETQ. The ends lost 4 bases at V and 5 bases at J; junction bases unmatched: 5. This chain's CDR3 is CASSTLAGGQDTQYF. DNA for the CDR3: TGCGCCAGCAGCACCCTAGCGGGGGGGCAAGATACGCAGTATTTT.

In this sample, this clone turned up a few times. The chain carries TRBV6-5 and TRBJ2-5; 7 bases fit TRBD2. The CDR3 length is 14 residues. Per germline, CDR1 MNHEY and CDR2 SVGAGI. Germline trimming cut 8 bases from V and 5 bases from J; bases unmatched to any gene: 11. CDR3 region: CASGSWGGSETQYF. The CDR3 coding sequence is TGTGCCAGCGGATCATGGGGCGGGAGTGAGACCCAGTACTTC.

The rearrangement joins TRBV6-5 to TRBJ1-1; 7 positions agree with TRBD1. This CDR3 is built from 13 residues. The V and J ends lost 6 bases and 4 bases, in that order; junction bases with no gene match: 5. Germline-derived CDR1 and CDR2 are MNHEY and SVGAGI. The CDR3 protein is CASSQGVGTEAFF. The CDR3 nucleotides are TGTGCCAGCAGCCAGGGGGTTGGCACTGAAGCTTTCTTT.

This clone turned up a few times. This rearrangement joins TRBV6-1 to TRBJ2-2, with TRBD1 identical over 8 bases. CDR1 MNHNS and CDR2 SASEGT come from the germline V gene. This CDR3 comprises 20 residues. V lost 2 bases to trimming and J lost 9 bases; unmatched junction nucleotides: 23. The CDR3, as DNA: TGTGCCAGCAGTGAATACGATCGGGACAGGCCGCTTCGCGATATCAGGGAGCTGTTTTTT. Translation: CASSEYDRDRPLRDIRELFF.

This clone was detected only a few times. CDR3 nucleotide sequence: TGTGCCAGCAGTCCGAGCGGGGGCACAGATACGCAGTATTTT. Amino acid sequence: CASSPSGGTDTQYF. This chain connects TRBV6-4 to TRBJ2-3; TRBD2 agrees at 7 bases. The CDR3 is made up of 14 amino acids. Germline loops: CDR1 MRHNA, CDR2 SNTAGT. V shed 5 bases, J shed 1 base, and the junction held 3 bases outside the gene matches.

This CDR3 reads CATSTIQGASSEQYF. The CDR3, as DNA: TGTGCCACCTCAACAATACAGGGGGCATCTTCCGAGCAGTACTTC. The chain combines TRBV10-3 with TRBJ2-7, with TRBD1 matching over 9 bases. The CDR3 is 15 amino acids. Germline assignment: CDR1 ENHRY and CDR2 SYGVKD. V lost 10 bases to trimming and J lost 6 bases; unmatched junction nucleotides: 16.

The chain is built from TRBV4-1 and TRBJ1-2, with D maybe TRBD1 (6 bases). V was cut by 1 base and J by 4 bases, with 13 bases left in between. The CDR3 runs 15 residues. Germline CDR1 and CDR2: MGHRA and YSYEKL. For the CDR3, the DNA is TGCGCCAGCAGCCAAGTGTTCGGACAGAGCTATGGCTACACCTTC. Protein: CASSQVFGQSYGYTF.

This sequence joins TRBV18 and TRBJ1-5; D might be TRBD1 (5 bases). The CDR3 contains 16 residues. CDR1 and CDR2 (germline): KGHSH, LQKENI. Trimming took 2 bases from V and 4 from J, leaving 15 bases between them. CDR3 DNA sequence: TGTGCCAGCTCACCATCATCGGGGGGGTTAAATCAGCCCCAGCATTTT. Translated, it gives CASSPSSGGLNQPQHF.